The 2 T cell receptor beta chains listed next were all sequenced from one sample in a study of CD8 T cells in Susac syndrome. Random hexamers primed reverse transcription of about 0.45 to 1 ug RNA. MiXCR was run by TCRdb on the immunoSEQ multiplex PCR reads, yielding one entry per CDR3 protein. This sample has 84,000 or so distinct CDR3 sequences, with 90% to 95% found just once. The sequenced material came from CD8+ T cells from PBMCs. The receptor source for this set is a human donor with Susac syndrome.

This rearrangement joins TRBV29-1 to TRBJ2-1; no reliable D call. The V gene lost 2 bases and the J gene lost 8 bases, with 4 bases spanning the gap. Germline V gene lookup returns CDR1 SQVTM and CDR2 ANQGSEA. CDR3 length: 10 residues. CDR3 region: CSVESYEQFF. CDR3 sequence (DNA): TGCAGCGTTGAAAGTTATGAGCAGTTCTTC.

The gene calls are TRBV4-2 and TRBJ2-2; tentative D call: TRBD1 (5 bases). The CDR3 runs to 15 residues. With 0 bases removed from V and 2 bases from J, the gap between germline ends came to 7 bases. Germline V gene lookup returns CDR1 LGHNA and CDR2 YNFKEQ. CDR3 nucleotides: TGTGCCAGCAGCCAAGATGGACAAAACACCGGGGAGCTGTTTTTT. It codes for CASSQDGQNTGELFF.